Here is one T cell receptor (beta chain) with its context. This clonotype was seen many times. It lacks a known antigen. Per-base qualities were not stored, and no clone one base away is much larger. The data belong to a study of T-cell memory formation after mild COVID-19 (dated by TCRdb to 2020 to 2023). The study in broad terms: Most TCR sequence clusters were specific to one of the two donors. In a couple of donors, T-cell clones that expanded and contracted after mild COVID-19 were tracked by sequencing TCRalpha and TCRbeta repertoires over time. The cohort comprised two young, previously healthy adult volunteers, one female and one male. The full study reports these points: Some responding clones were detected in pre-infection memory, which suggested that pre-existing cross-reactive memory T cells had joined the SARS-CoV-2 response. Balanced CD4/CD8 phenotypes were observed for clones contracting from day 15 to 85, whereas a bias towards CD4+ was observed for a second wave of clones expanding from day 15 to 37. Only two mild cases were covered in the study, and larger cohorts including severe cases with pre-infection samples were considered necessary. Contracting CD4+ clones appeared mostly in the CM and EM memory subsets, whereas CD8+ clones were enriched in EMRA. Whether the second-wave clones peaking on day 37 were SARS-CoV-2 specific was not confirmed.

Sequencing instrument: Illumina NovaSeq 6000. cDNA libraries for TCRalpha and TCRbeta were prepared by 5'RACE using constant-segment primers, with sample barcodes and unique molecular identifiers added. Trizol reagent was used to extract RNA from every sample. Library amplification was performed in two PCR steps, and a second sample barcode and Illumina TruSeq adapters were introduced in the second step. Sequencing of libraries was performed on an Illumina NovaSeq with 2 x 150 bp paired-end reads. The authors' pipeline ran thus. The reads were demultiplexed and collapsed into UMI-guided consensus sequences using migec v1.2.7. Using mixcr v2.1.11, the UMI consensuses were aligned to TRA and TRB V and J templates and assembled into clonotypes. Expanded or contracted clonotypes were those called significant by both edgeR and NoisET, with noise models trained on biological replicates. For edgeR calls, the cutoffs were a false discovery rate-adjusted p below 0.01 and a log2 fold-change threshold of 1. PCA with hierarchical clustering of max-normalized trajectories of the 1000 most abundant clonotypes was used as exploratory dynamics analysis. Separately sequenced CD4+ and CD8+ repertoires were used to assign the CD4 or CD8 phenotype of responding clones. Clones were called with MiXCR by TCRdb after fastp trimmed the public reads at Q25, and only in-frame beta chains were retained. Records with the same CDR3 protein are collapsed into one entry carrying the most frequent genes and DNA. The V and J calls here are based on TCRdb, not the publication. The sample includes roughly 150,000 distinct CDR3 sequences, with approximately 15% observed a single time. Clones ranked in the top ten supply 12% to 15% of the sample.

Ficoll-Paque density gradient centrifugation was the method used to isolate PBMCs. The sequencing sample was made of PBMCs or a T cell subset sorted from them (not recorded which). The clonotype was recovered from an adult woman who had mild COVID-19 (a few samples of this study predate the infection). The sample titles of this study are shuffled in the database, so cell type and time point are left out; the donor was told from shared clones.

The CDR3 in this case is CASSPRGYSYNEQFF. The nucleotides read TGTGCCAGCAGTCCGAGGGGGTACTCCTACAATGAGCAGTTCTTC. The chain uses TRBV12-3 or TRBV12-4 and TRBJ2-1, with TRBD1 perhaps the D gene, on 6 matching bases. From the cysteine through the phenylalanine, the CDR3 covers 15 amino acids. Only the CDR3 DNA is retained, 45 bases long and in frame from the first base. The junction shows trimming of 5 bases on V and 0 bases on J, plus 11 bases between the germline ends.